These 15 T cell receptor beta chains were all obtained from the same sample, sequenced in a study of T-cell reconstitution after alpha-beta-depleted transplantation in children. Unique molecular identifiers were built into the TCRbeta library. TCRdb ran MiXCR on the PCR reads and lists one entry per CDR3 protein. The sample consists of around 200,000 distinct CDR3 sequences, around 7.7% of them appearing once. Sequenced here: PBMCs, mostly from graft donor cells, sampled 360 days after TCRalphabeta/CD19-depleted stem cell transplant. Receptors originate from a male patient aged 2 to 10 who had a stem cell transplant for acute myeloid leukemia, so the T cells may come from the graft donor.

The chain employs TRBV11-1 and TRBJ2-2, with D possibly being TRBD1 (5 bases). The CDR3 loop spans 16 amino acids. In germline, CDR1 is SGHAT, CDR2 FQDESV (reference sequence). The ends were cut back, 1 base at V and 2 bases at J, with 11 bases in the middle. This chain's CDR3 is CASSLGRQGNTGELFF. In DNA form, the CDR3 reads TGTGCCAGCAGCTTAGGCCGGCAGGGTAACACCGGGGAGCTGTTTTTT. The whole variable domain, remainder taken from reference TRBV11-1 and TRBJ2-2, is EAEVAQSPRYKITEKSQAVAFWCDPISGHATLYWYRQILGQGPELLVQFQDESVVDDSQLPKDRFSAERLKGVDSTLKIQPAELGDSAMYLCASSLGRQGNTGELFFGEGSRLTVL.

This clonotype appeared many times. The chain carries TRBV9 and TRBJ2-1, with TRBD2 as a possible D gene (7 bases). CDR3 length equals 15 residues. Germline CDR1 is SGDLS and CDR2 is YYNGEE. Trimming shortened V by 5 bases and J by 5 bases, and 17 bases separated the two germline ends. The CDR3 reads CASRLGGEGDNEQFF. DNA for the CDR3: TGTGCCAGCAGACTTGGAGGGGAGGGGGACAATGAGCAGTTCTTC.

This clonotype was recorded many times. The chain carries TRBV7-9 and TRBJ2-7; either TRBD1 or TRBD2 may supply D (5 bases each). The CDR3 runs 15 residues. Per the germline V gene, CDR1 is SEHNR and CDR2 is FQNEAQ (reference sequence). With 8 bases removed from V and 2 bases from J, the gap between germline ends came to 19 bases. Here the CDR3 reads CASSPGPRATYEQYV. CDR3 nucleotides: TGTGCCAGCTCTCCGGGACCCCGGGCGACCTACGAGCAGTACGTC.

As regards this clonotype: It may be a read error: a sequence one base away is much more abundant. CDR3 sequence (DNA): TGTGCCATCGATGGGGCTGACACGAATGAGCAGTTCTTC. Translating gives CAIDGADTNEQFF. The genes are TRBV10-3 and TRBJ2-1, with a possible D match to TRBD1 (5 bases). V lost 8 bases to trimming and J lost 7 bases, with 15 bases between them. The CDR3 contains 13 residues. Germline lookup yields CDR1 ENHRY and CDR2 SYGVKD.

This clonotype was seen many times. Here the CDR3 reads CSVEDLWGQNTEAFF. The DNA of the CDR3 is TGCAGCGTTGAAGATTTGTGGGGGCAGAACACTGAAGCTTTCTTT. The V call is TRBV29-1, the J call TRBJ1-1; TRBD1 is a possible D gene (6 bases). The V gene lost 0 bases and the J gene lost 1 base, with 12 bases spanning the gap. Germline-derived CDR1 and CDR2 are SQVTM and ANQGSEA. This CDR3 comprises 15 residues. Full variable domain (rest looked up from reference TRBV29-1 and TRBJ1-1): SAVISQKPSRDICQRGTSLTIQCQVDSQVTMMFWYRQQPGQSLTLIATANQGSEATYESGFVIDKFPISRPNLTFSTLTVSNMSPEDSSIYLCSVEDLWGQNTEAFFGQGTRLTVV.

Worth noting for this clonotype: A read error is likely, as this CDR3 ends without the conserved phenylalanine or tryptophan. The chain is built from TRBV5-1 and TRBJ1-2; TRBD1 agrees at 7 bases. This CDR3 region has 14 residues. Germline V gives CDR1 SGHRS, CDR2 YFSETQ. V shed 2 bases, J shed 4 bases, and the junction held 5 bases outside the gene matches. The CDR3 bases are TGCGCCAGCAGCTTCCCGGGACAGAGCTATGGCTACACCTGC. Its protein is CASSFPGQSYGYTC.

The chain carries TRBV11-2 and TRBJ2-7; D is perhaps TRBD1 (5 bases). Germline V gives CDR1 SGHAT, CDR2 FQNNGV. There are 13 residues in the CDR3. The ends were cut back, 4 bases at V and 2 bases at J, with 9 bases in the middle. CDR3 residues: CASSSGHTYEQYV. The CDR3, as DNA: TGTGCCAGCAGCTCCGGACATACCTACGAGCAGTACGTC.

The rearrangement links TRBV7-9 to TRBJ1-2; TRBD1 matches 7 bases. V was pared by 5 bases and J by 8 bases, with 8 bases of the junction left unmatched. CDR1 is SEHNR, CDR2 FQNEAQ, per germline (reference sequence). This CDR3 contains 13 residues. The CDR3 sequence: CASSPSTGTGYTF. CDR3 sequence (DNA): TGTGCCAGCAGCCCGTCGACAGGGACGGGCTACACCTTC.

The table lists this clonotype with many counts. This chain uses TRBV6-1 with TRBJ1-2; D unresolved. CDR1 and CDR2 from the germline V gene are MNHNS and SASEGT. Trimming stripped 0 bases from V and 1 base from J, with 12 bases between. This CDR3 is 16 amino acids long. The CDR3 nucleotides read TGTGCCAGCAGTGAAGCTTATGAGGTGTTTAACTATGGCTACACCTTC. This encodes CASSEAYEVFNYGYTF.

This clonotype was picked up a small number of times. A junction boundary mismatches the germline segment, possibly from a read error. J is TRBJ2-3 and V is TRBV12-3 or TRBV12-4, with 10 bases lining up with TRBD2. The CDR3 spans 15 residues. In nucleotides, the CDR3 is TGTGCCAGCAGTCTAGCGGGGGAGGGACTGGATACGCAGTATTTT. Protein product: CASSLAGEGLDTQYF.

The chain joins TRBV4-1 to TRBJ1-6, with D maybe TRBD1 (6 bases). V was pared by 2 bases and J by 1 base, with 9 bases between. The CDR3 totals 16 residues. Germline V lookup: CDR1 MGHRA, CDR2 YSYEKL. The CDR3: CASSQFTGSYNSPLHF. The CDR3 DNA sequence: TGCGCCAGCAGCCAATTTACAGGGTCCTATAATTCACCCCTCCACTTT.

This clonotype has ten or more counts. The chain has TRBV12-3 or TRBV12-4 and TRBJ2-1; the D is unclear. This CDR3 comprises 15 residues. V gave up 3 bases and J gave up 2 bases, with 11 bases separating them. The CDR3 nucleotides read TGTGCCAGCAGTTTTTGGAGAGGCCCCTACAATGAGCAGTTCTTC. It translates to CASSFWRGPYNEQFF.

In this sample, this clonotype turned up a few times. The rearrangement uses TRBV18 and TRBJ1-3; D ambiguous. The V gene lost 3 bases and the J gene lost 2 bases, with 8 bases spanning the gap. From germline, CDR1 is KGHSH and CDR2 LQKENI. This CDR3 comprises 14 residues. The CDR3: CASSPTDAGNTIYF. CDR3 nucleotide sequence: TGTGCCAGCTCACCCACAGACGCTGGAAACACCATATATTTT.

This clonotype was recorded many times. This sequence joins TRBV9 and TRBJ2-4, with TRBD1 matching over 10 bases. Germline V CDR1 and CDR2: SGDLS, YYNGEE. This CDR3 comprises 14 residues. The ends lost 4 bases at V and 8 bases at J; junction bases unmatched: 6. The CDR3: CASSPDRGSDIQYF. CDR3 coding DNA: TGTGCCAGCAGCCCGGACAGGGGGTCTGACATTCAGTACTTC. Using reference TRBV9 and TRBJ2-4 for the parts outside the CDR3, the full variable domain is DSGVTQTPKHLITATGQRVTLRCSPRSGDLSVYWYQQSLDQGLQFLIQYYNGEERAKGNILERFSAQQFPDLHSELNLSSLELGDSALYFCASSPDRGSDIQYFGAGTRLSVL.

This clonotype was seen a handful of times. This chain links TRBV27 with TRBJ1-1, with D maybe TRBD1 (6 bases). The CDR3 extends over 14 amino acids. The germline V gene encodes CDR1 MNHEY and CDR2 SMNVEV (reference sequence). Deletions cut 1 base from V and 1 base from J, with 7 bases between. For the CDR3, the DNA is TGTGCCAGCAGTTTATGGGGGGCGAACACTGAAGCTTTCTTT. Its translation is CASSLWGANTEAFF.